Given below is one TCR beta chain in context. Its antigen is not identified. TCRdb itself ran the reads through MiXCR, one entry per CDR3 protein. The sample has about 740,000 distinct CDR3 sequences; about 40% are singletons. Unmatched junction bases numbered 18, after V lost 2 bases and J lost 5 bases. The CDR3 runs 19 residues. Looked up from germline, CDR1 is MNHEY and CDR2 is SVGAGI. The data belong to a study of T cell repertoires in cytomegalovirus infection. Study context: Public TCR beta signatures were indicative of both CMV infection and a matching HLA type.

Study outcomes and limitations: Cumulative public TCR beta family frequency identified carriers of CMV plus the relevant HLA. The ex vivo response was dominated by HLA-C-restricted CMV-specific TCR beta clonotypes.

This chain uses TRBV6-5 with TRBJ2-1, with 7 bases aligning to TRBD1. This receptor was identified in a human donor in good health (CMV status not recorded). Some clones in this sample may be carry-over from other donors' samples. What was sequenced was PBMCs. The CDR3 protein is CASSYLPDVRQGVHNEQFF. The CDR3 DNA follows: TGTGCCAGCAGTTACCTCCCGGACGTCAGACAGGGAGTCCACAATGAGCAGTTCTTC.